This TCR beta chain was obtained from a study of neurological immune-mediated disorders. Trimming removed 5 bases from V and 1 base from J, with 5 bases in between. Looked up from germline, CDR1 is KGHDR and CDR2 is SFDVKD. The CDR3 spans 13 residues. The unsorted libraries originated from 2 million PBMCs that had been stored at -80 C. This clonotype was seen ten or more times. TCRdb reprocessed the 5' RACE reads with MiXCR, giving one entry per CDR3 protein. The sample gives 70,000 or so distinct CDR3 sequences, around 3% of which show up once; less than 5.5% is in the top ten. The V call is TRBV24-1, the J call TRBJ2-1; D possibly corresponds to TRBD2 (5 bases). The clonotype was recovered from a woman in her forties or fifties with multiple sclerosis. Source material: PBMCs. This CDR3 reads CATSGGSYNEQFF. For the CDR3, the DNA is TGTGCCACCAGTGGCGGGTCCTACAATGAGCAGTTCTTC.